The 31 T cell receptor beta chains reported below all come from one sample, sequenced in a study of OX40 agonist ivuxolimab in advanced cancers. Measured with immunoSEQ multiplex PCR; TCRdb has only the in-frame clones, and not every one. The table has around 67,000 clones, approximately 80% seen once. This specimen was CD4+ or CD8+ T cells sorted from blood, taken in a trial of the OX40 agonist ivuxolimab. The receptors shown here come from an adult with an advanced solid tumor such as melanoma, head and neck, liver or kidney cancer.

This clone was picked up one time. The chain combines TRBV6-5 with TRBJ2-3, with D perhaps matching TRBD1 (5 bases). The V gene's germline CDR1 is MNHEY and CDR2 SVGAGI. The length of the CDR3 is 16 residues. V gave up 1 base and J gave up 2 bases, with 13 bases separating them. The CDR3 protein is CASSYWATRATDTQYF. The CDR3 nucleotides read TGTGCCAGCAGTTACTGGGCTACCAGGGCCACAGATACGCAGTATTTT.

J is TRBJ1-6 and V is TRBV5-6; no reliable D call. This CDR3 comprises 13 residues. Looked up from germline, CDR1 is SGHDT and CDR2 is YYEEEE. V gave up 3 bases and J gave up 9 bases, with 10 bases separating them. The CDR3 sequence: CASSSPGPSPLHF. CDR3 in DNA: TGTGCCAGCAGCTCTCCGGGCCCTTCACCCCTCCACTTT.

The chain employs TRBV6-6 and TRBJ1-2; 12 nucleotides match TRBD1. The V segment lost 7 bases and the J segment 8 bases; nucleotides outside the gene matches: 11. The CDR3 runs 15 residues. The germline V gene has CDR1 MNHNY and CDR2 SVGAGI (reference sequence). The CDR3: CASTERGQGAYGYTF. CDR3 coding DNA: TGTGCCAGCACCGAAAGGGGACAGGGGGCGTACGGCTACACCTTC.

The V and J genes are TRBV6-5 and TRBJ1-5; possible D gene TRBD1, 5 bases. Germline-derived CDR1 and CDR2 are MNHEY and SVGAGI. V was clipped by 2 bases and J by 4 bases, with 9 bases between them. The CDR3 length is 14 residues. CDR3 sequence: CASSYRDRNQPQHF. DNA of the CDR3: TGTGCCAGCAGTTACCGGGACCGAAATCAGCCCCAGCATTTT.

V is TRBV4-2 and J is TRBJ2-3; D is ambiguous. CDR3 length: 15 amino acids. CDR1 is LGHNA, CDR2 YNFKEQ, per germline. Trimming cost V 0 bases and J 4 bases, with 11 bases left between them. The CDR3 sequence: CASSQDVGHADTQYF. As DNA, the CDR3 is TGTGCCAGCAGCCAAGATGTAGGCCACGCAGATACGCAGTATTTT.

The V gene is TRBV9, the J gene TRBJ1-1; 7 bases are shared with TRBD1. CDR3 length equals 14 residues. CDR1 is SGDLS, CDR2 YYNGEE, per germline. Germline trimming cut 4 bases from V and 2 bases from J; bases unmatched to any gene: 5. The CDR3 bases are TGTGCCAGCAGCAGACAGGGACAAAACACTGAAGCTTTCTTT. This translates into CASSRQGQNTEAFF.

The chain links TRBV5-1 to TRBJ1-5; D call uncertain. Germline values: CDR1 SGHRS, CDR2 YFSETQ. The V end lost 0 bases, the J end lost 4 bases, and 14 bases lay between the germline ends. This CDR3 contains 16 residues. The CDR3 nucleotides read TGCGCCAGCAGCTTGGGGGTTTCTAATGGGAATCAGCCCCAGCATTTT. It translates to CASSLGVSNGNQPQHF.

A few counts support this clone. The V call is TRBV10-3, the J call TRBJ1-1, with D maybe TRBD1 (5 bases). The CDR3 has 14 amino acids. Germline CDR1 and CDR2: ENHRY and SYGVKD. V was cut by 0 bases and J by 7 bases, with 12 bases left in between. The CDR3 DNA reads as TGTGCCATCAGTGAGTCTGGCAGGGACGGTGAAGCTTTCTTT. This codes for CAISESGRDGEAFF.

The rearrangement joins TRBV6-1 to TRBJ1-5, with D tentatively TRBD1 (6 bases). Germline CDR1 is MNHNS and CDR2 is SASEGT. This CDR3 has 13 residues. V was trimmed by 8 bases and J by 7 bases, leaving 15 bases between them. The CDR3 reads CASGDRSRQPQHF. The CDR3 nucleotides read TGTGCCAGCGGAGACAGGTCGAGGCAGCCCCAGCATTTT.

V and J are TRBV6-1 and TRBJ1-5, with 7 bases that match TRBD1. Unmatched junction bases numbered 10, after V lost 7 bases and J lost 4 bases. Germline loops: CDR1 MNHNS, CDR2 SASEGT. This CDR3 is 15 amino acids long. CDR3 nucleotide sequence: TGTGCCAGCATCACTACCGGGACAGCTAATCAGCCCCAGCATTTT. Translated, it gives CASITTGTANQPQHF.

In this sample, this clone turned up a few times. The chain combines TRBV7-2 with TRBJ2-7, with D unclear. This CDR3 is 15 amino acids long. V was cut by 0 bases and J by 3 bases, with 12 bases left in between. CDR1 and CDR2 from the germline V gene are SGHTA and FQGNSA. CDR3 DNA sequence: TGTGCCAGCAGCTTAGCTCCAAGCCCCGTCTACGAGCAGTACTTC. It encodes CASSLAPSPVYEQYF.

This clone has a single count. V and J are TRBV13 and TRBJ2-3; D perhaps matches TRBD1 (5 bases). The length of the CDR3 is 16 residues. Trimming took 2 bases from V and 4 from J, leaving 16 bases between them. Germline V gene sequence: CDR1 PRHDT, CDR2 FYEKMQ (reference sequence). In DNA form, the CDR3 reads TGTGCCAGCAGCTTACTCAGACAGAGAGGTTCAGATACGCAGTATTTT. Encoded protein: CASSLLRQRGSDTQYF.

J is TRBJ2-7 and V is TRBV27, with 8 bases identical to TRBD1. The CDR3 extends over 16 amino acids. J was trimmed by 5 bases and V by 6 bases; bases with no gene match: 15. Germline CDR1 and CDR2: MNHEY and SMNVEV (reference sequence). Written as DNA, the CDR3 is TGTGCCAGCAGCACATGGTCACAGGGGGTCCCTCACGAGCAGTACTTC. Protein: CASSTWSQGVPHEQYF.

The V call is TRBV7-2, the J call TRBJ2-3; no clear D. The germline V gene encodes CDR1 SGHTA and CDR2 FQGNSA. The germline V and J ends were trimmed by 1 base and 0 bases, with 5 bases remaining between them. This CDR3 has 14 amino acids. CDR3 coding DNA: TGTGCCAGCAGCTTAGTAAGGAGCACAGATACGCAGTATTTT. This sequence encodes CASSLVRSTDTQYF.

This clone was picked up a small number of times. This chain uses TRBV5-6 with TRBJ1-2; 7 bases fit TRBD1. The CDR3 loop spans 16 amino acids. Germline V gene sequence: CDR1 SGHDT, CDR2 YYEEEE. Trimming took 0 bases from V and 8 from J; bases not matched to a gene: 13. In nucleotides, the CDR3 is TGTGCCAGCAGCTTGGCACTTCGGACAGGCACTAGAGGCTACACCTTC. Translation gives CASSLALRTGTRGYTF.

This clone was detected only once. This rearrangement joins TRBV27 to TRBJ1-1; D unresolved. CDR1 and CDR2 (germline): MNHEY, SMNVEV (reference sequence). This CDR3 has 17 amino acids. The V gene lost 1 base and the J gene lost 0 bases, with 15 bases spanning the gap. CDR3 DNA sequence: TGTGCCAGCAGTTTATATTATGGTCAGCGTTTGAACACTGAAGCTTTCTTT. Translation gives CASSLYYGQRLNTEAFF.

The rearrangement joins TRBV19 to TRBJ1-5; no firm D call. From germline, CDR1 is LNHDA and CDR2 SQIVND (reference sequence). V was clipped by 4 bases and J by 4 bases, with 8 bases between them. CDR3 size: 13 residues. The CDR3, as DNA: TGTGCCAGTAGTACGGGGAGGAATCAGCCCCAGCATTTT. As protein: CASSTGRNQPQHF.

This clone was observed a single time. The chain recombines TRBV20-1 with TRBJ1-1; no clear D gene. V was shortened by 5 bases and J by 7 bases, with 11 bases between the two germline ends. The CDR3 sequence is 11 residues long. The germline gives CDR1 DFQATT, CDR2 SNEGSKA (reference sequence). The CDR3 region has the DNA TGCAGTGCTCCTTCCGGCCTTGAAGCTTTCTTT. It specifies CSAPSGLEAFF.

The gene calls are TRBV19 and TRBJ1-1; 8 nucleotides match TRBD1. CDR1 is LNHDA, CDR2 SQIVND, per germline (reference sequence). The CDR3 has 16 amino acids. The J segment lost 7 bases and the V segment lost 5 bases, leaving 15 bases of the junction unmatched. The CDR3 region has the DNA TGTGCCAGTAGTCTCTCACGTCGGACAGGGATTGGTGAAGCTTTCTTT. The encoded protein is CASSLSRRTGIGEAFF. The entire variable domain, with the rest obtained from reference TRBV19 and TRBJ1-1, is as follows: DGGITQSPKYLFRKEGQNVTLSCEQNLNHDAMYWYRQDPGQGLRLIYYSQIVNDFQKGDIAEGYSVSREKKESFPLTVTSAQKNPTAFYLCASSLSRRTGIGEAFFGQGTRLTVV.

The genes are TRBV6-5 and TRBJ1-1, with 7 bases identical to TRBD1. This CDR3 is built from 13 residues. Germline V gene lookup returns CDR1 MNHEY and CDR2 SVGAGI. J gave up 4 bases and V 10 bases, and 9 bases lay outside the gene matches. This CDR3 is CATQGGIGTEAFF. As DNA, the CDR3 is TGTGCCACTCAGGGGGGGATCGGCACTGAAGCTTTCTTT.

The gene calls are TRBV5-5 and TRBJ1-1, with D unresolved. This CDR3 contains 16 residues. The V gene lost 0 bases and the J gene lost 1 base, with 13 bases spanning the gap. The germline V gene encodes CDR1 SGHKS and CDR2 YYEKEE (reference sequence). CDR3 in DNA: TGTGCCAGCAGCTTGGGGAGGGCTTTAGGGAACACTGAAGCTTTCTTT. It codes for CASSLGRALGNTEAFF.

This chain joins TRBV6-5 and TRBJ2-7; 10 bases match TRBD2. Trimming took 6 bases from V and 1 from J; bases not matched to a gene: 6. The CDR3 runs 15 residues. Germline V lookup: CDR1 MNHEY, CDR2 SVGAGI. The CDR3 spells CASRPSGGLSYEQYF. DNA of the CDR3: TGTGCCAGCAGACCTAGCGGGGGATTATCCTACGAGCAGTACTTC.

This chain connects TRBV4-1 to TRBJ1-5; no definite D call. Trimming removed 6 bases from V and 5 bases from J, with 17 bases in between. The CDR3 is made up of 15 amino acids. Germline-derived CDR1 and CDR2 are MGHRA and YSYEKL. CDR3 sequence (DNA): TGCGCCAGCAGTCCATCTTTTACCTGGGATCAGCCCCAGCATTTT. It specifies CASSPSFTWDQPQHF.

CDR3 nucleotide sequence: TGTGCCAGTAGTGTCGACAGGGGTCCCGGTGGCTACACCTTC. Its protein is CASSVDRGPGGYTF. This chain uses TRBV19 with TRBJ1-2, with 8 nucleotides matching TRBD1. This CDR3 is 14 amino acids long. The V gene end was trimmed by 5 bases and the J gene end by 7 bases; junction bases not matched to a gene: 9. Germline loops: CDR1 LNHDA, CDR2 SQIVND (reference sequence).

This chain links TRBV5-1 with TRBJ1-6; D gene unclear. Trimming took 0 bases from V and 9 from J, leaving 4 bases between them. The germline V gene has CDR1 SGHRS and CDR2 YFSETQ. The CDR3 is 12 residues long. CDR3 sequence: CASSLDSSPLHF. CDR3 in DNA: TGCGCCAGCAGCTTGGATAGTTCACCCCTCCACTTT. Supplemented by reference TRBV5-1 and TRBJ1-6, the full variable domain reads KAGVTQTPRYLIKTRGQQVTLSCSPISGHRSVSWYQQTPGQGLQFLFEYFSETQRNKGNFPGRFSGRQFSNSRSEMNVSTLELGDSALYLCASSLDSSPLHFGNGTRLTVT.

The table lists this clone with a few counts. The V and J genes are TRBV9 and TRBJ2-3; possibly TRBD1 for D (5 bases). Trimming took 0 bases from V and 0 from J, leaving 11 bases between them. The CDR3 has 16 residues. Germline V gene data show CDR1 as SGDLS and CDR2 as YYNGEE. This CDR3 reads CASSVGSGLSTDTQYF. CDR3 bases: TGTGCCAGCAGCGTAGGTTCAGGGCTTAGCACAGATACGCAGTATTTT.

The genes are TRBV7-2 and TRBJ1-1, with unresolved D. This CDR3 spans 12 amino acids. The germline gives CDR1 SGHTA, CDR2 FQGNSA. Trimming removed 5 bases from V and 2 bases from J, with 6 bases in between. The CDR3 loop is CASSRFNTEAFF. In DNA, the CDR3 is TGTGCCAGCAGCCGATTTAACACTGAAGCTTTCTTT.

The chain combines TRBV4-1 with TRBJ2-5; D is possibly TRBD1 or TRBD2 (5 bases each). The germline gives CDR1 MGHRA, CDR2 YSYEKL. This CDR3 has 18 residues. V lost 2 bases, J lost 3 bases, and 22 bases lay in between. CDR3 amino acids: CASSQNPWGSRYKETQYF. Written as DNA, the CDR3 is TGCGCCAGCAGCCAAAATCCGTGGGGGTCCCGGTACAAAGAGACCCAGTACTTC.

The J gene is TRBJ2-1, the V gene TRBV7-3, with 10 nucleotides matching TRBD2. Germline CDR1 SGHTA, CDR2 FQGTGA. Trimming took 7 bases from V and 3 from J; bases not matched to a gene: 6. CDR3 length equals 15 residues. The DNA of the CDR3 is TGTGCCAGCAACCCTAGCGGGGGATTCTACAATGAGCAGTTCTTC. It specifies CASNPSGGFYNEQFF.

The chain joins TRBV20-1 to TRBJ1-3; D uncertain. Per the germline V gene, CDR1 is DFQATT and CDR2 is SNEGSKA (reference sequence). The CDR3 is 11 residues long. V was trimmed by 3 bases and J by 4 bases, leaving 4 bases between them. The DNA of the CDR3 is TGCAGTGCTAGTTTCGGAAACACCATATATTTT. Amino acid sequence: CSASFGNTIYF.

To note about this clone: At one end, the junction sequence differs from germline, possibly due to a read error. The chain couples TRBV7-7 to TRBJ1-2; 10 bases align to TRBD1. Germline CDR1 reads SSHAT; CDR2 reads FNYEAQ (reference sequence). This CDR3 region has 15 residues. This chain's CDR3 is CASSPIGTGERGYTF. The CDR3 nucleotides read TGTGCTAGCAGCCCGATCGGGACAGGGGAACGTGGCTACACCTTC. The complete variable domain, with remaining parts taken from reference TRBV7-7 and TRBJ1-2, reads GAGVSQSPRYKVTKRGQDVTLRCDPISSHATLYWYQQALGQGPEFLTYFNYEAQPDKSGLPSDRFSAERPEGSISTLTIQRTEQRDSAMYRCASSPIGTGERGYTFGSGTRLTVV.